This T cell receptor beta chain was recorded in a study of T-cell reconstitution after alpha-beta-depleted transplantation in children. Notes on the study in general: Expanded clones from the graft, numbering several hundred, reportedly supplied alpha-beta T cells about two months after transplant.

The authors prepared the TCRbeta library with unique molecular identifiers. Each CDR3 protein is one row after TCRdb ran MiXCR on the PCR reads. The sample gives roughly 670,000 distinct CDR3 sequences, about 12% of which show up once; 0.79% is in the top ten. This clonotype was recorded at least ten times. Its antigen is unidentified. There are 14 residues in the CDR3. Specimen: PBMCs, collected before TCRalphabeta/CD19-depleted stem cell transplant. The sequence derives from a girl between 2 and 10 years old with congenital amegakaryocytic thrombocytopenia, due to receive a stem cell transplant. The chain has TRBV12-3 or TRBV12-4 and TRBJ2-1; D not certain. CDR3 region: CATAFGRSYNEQFF. DNA for the CDR3: TGTGCTACAGCCTTCGGGCGTTCGTACAATGAGCAGTTCTTC.